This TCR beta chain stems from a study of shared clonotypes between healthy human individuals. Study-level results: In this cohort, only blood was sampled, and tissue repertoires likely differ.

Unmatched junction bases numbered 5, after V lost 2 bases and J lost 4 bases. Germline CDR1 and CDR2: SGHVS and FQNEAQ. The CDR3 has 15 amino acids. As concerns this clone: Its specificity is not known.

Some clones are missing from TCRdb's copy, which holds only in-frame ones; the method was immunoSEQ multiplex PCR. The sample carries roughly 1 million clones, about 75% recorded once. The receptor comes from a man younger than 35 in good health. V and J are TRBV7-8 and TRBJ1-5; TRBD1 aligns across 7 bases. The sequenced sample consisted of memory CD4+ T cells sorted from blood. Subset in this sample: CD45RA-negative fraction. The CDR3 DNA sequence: TGTGCCAGCAGCTTATCGCGGGACAGAAATCAGCCCCAGCATTTT. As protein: CASSLSRDRNQPQHF.